This T cell receptor beta chain was recovered during a study of shared clonotypes between healthy human individuals. Study background: A couple of women and a few men aged 18 to 49 served as donors.

The CDR3 is 16 residues long. Germline assignment: CDR1 LNHDA and CDR2 SQIVND (reference sequence). Between the trimmed V and J ends, which lost 7 bases and 4 bases, there was a span of 20 bases. Study-level findings and limits: Clonotypes not shared had lower generation probabilities than those common to all four donors.

Every subset had its genomic DNA shared out evenly among several immunoSEQ plates. When replicate PCRs were run on sorted subsets, they used about 200 ng DNA, 28,000 or so T cell genomes. Clones were sequenced by immunoSEQ multiplex PCR, and TCRdb holds only the in-frame ones, with some missing. This sample carries roughly 2.2 million clones, about nine tenths of them seen once, and the ten largest clones take 0.3% to 0.4%. As for this clone: The antigen remains undetermined.

The sequencing sample was made of naive CD4+ T cells from PBMCs. Subset reported: CD45RA+ positively selected. This sequence originates from a man between 18 and 29 years old in good health. Some clones in this sample may be carry-over from other donors' samples. The chain joins TRBV19 to TRBJ1-5; no definite D call. The CDR3 protein is CASTPVWAAGNQPQHF. CDR3 DNA: TGTGCCAGTACCCCTGTGTGGGCCGCGGGTAATCAGCCCCAGCATTTT.